Presented here are 30 T cell receptor beta chains from one specimen sequenced in a study of neurological immune-mediated disorders. From the 5' RACE reads, TCRdb called clonotypes with MiXCR, one entry per CDR3 protein. The sample carries 55,000 to 80,000 distinct CDR3 sequences, 12% to 15% recorded once. Regarding time point: longitudinal time-point 1 (baseline). Sequencing used PBMCs. These receptors came from a female donor with HTLV-1-associated myelopathy (HAM/TSP).

This clonotype has a count of ten or more. The rearrangement uses TRBV20-1 and TRBJ2-7; TRBD1 matches 10 bases. Germline V lookup: CDR1 DFQATT, CDR2 SNEGSKA (reference sequence). This CDR3 region has 14 residues. J lost 5 bases, V lost 0 bases, and 4 bases had no gene match. The CDR3 bases are TGCAGTGCTAGAGATAGACAGGGGGCCCACGAGCAGTACTTC. This sequence encodes CSARDRQGAHEQYF.

The chain is built from TRBV11-2 and TRBJ2-3; 7 positions match TRBD1. Germline V gene data show CDR1 as SGHAT and CDR2 as FQNNGV. The CDR3 spans 16 residues. Trimming at V came to 1 base and at J to 4 bases, leaving 8 bases not matched to a gene. CDR3 sequence: CASSLVRGGFPDTQYF. As DNA, the CDR3 is TGTGCCAGCAGCTTAGTTAGAGGGGGCTTCCCAGATACGCAGTATTTT.

This clonotype has just a few counts. The J gene is TRBJ1-5, the V gene TRBV28; TRBD1 might be the D (5 bases). Trimming removed 6 bases at V and 4 bases at J, with 16 bases between. This CDR3 region has 15 residues. The germline CDR1 and CDR2 sequences are MDHEN and SYDVKM. The CDR3 loop is CASSAGSSGNQPQHF. The CDR3 DNA is TGTGCCAGCAGCGCAGGGAGTTCGGGTAATCAGCCCCAGCATTTT.

This clonotype was recorded at least ten times. The rearrangement joins TRBV5-1 to TRBJ2-1; TRBD2 might be the D (7 bases). Trimming took 3 bases from V and 7 from J, leaving 17 bases between them. Germline V gene sequence: CDR1 SGHRS, CDR2 YFSETQ. The CDR3 sequence is 15 residues long. CDR3 region: CASSSRGGGKNEQFF. CDR3 DNA: TGCGCCAGCAGCTCAAGGGGGGGGGGAAAAAATGAGCAGTTCTTC.

This chain joins TRBV15 and TRBJ2-3, with D unresolved. This CDR3 comprises 16 residues. Germline CDR1 is LNHNV and CDR2 is YYDKDF (reference sequence). Deletions cut 5 bases from V and 5 bases from J, with 20 bases between. This CDR3 reads CATSRFMQAGRDTQYF. CDR3 sequence (DNA): TGTGCCACCAGCCGGTTCATGCAGGCCGGCAGAGATACGCAGTATTTT. The full variable domain, with the rest looked up from reference TRBV15 and TRBJ2-3, is DAMVIQNPRYQVTQFGKPVTLSCSQTLNHNVMYWYQQKSSQAPKLLFHYYDKDFNNEADTPDNFQSRRPNTSFCFLDIRSPGLGDTAMYLCATSRFMQAGRDTQYFGPGTRLTVL.

This clonotype is medium-sized. This chain links TRBV4-1 with TRBJ2-5; maybe TRBD2 (6 bases). The V end was cut by 1 base, the J end by 4 bases, with 16 bases between. This CDR3 spans 16 amino acids. Per the germline V gene, CDR1 is MGHRA and CDR2 is YSYEKL. CDR3 in amino acids: CASSQARSGGAETQYF. The CDR3 DNA sequence: TGCGCCAGCAGCCAAGCCCGCTCCGGGGGAGCAGAGACCCAGTACTTC.

Many counts were recorded for this clonotype. This chain uses TRBV20-1 with TRBJ1-5, with D unclear. CDR1 and CDR2 from the germline V gene are DFQATT and SNEGSKA (reference sequence). The CDR3 covers 15 residues. Trimming removed 1 base from V and 6 bases from J, with 16 bases in between. CDR3 loop: CSARAGRISGQPQHF. CDR3 in DNA: TGCAGTGCTAGAGCCGGACGGATATCCGGTCAGCCCCAGCATTTT.

This clonotype appeared many times. CDR3 nucleotide sequence: TGTGCCAGCAGCCCACGACAGGGGTACAATGAGCAGTTCTTC. It is translated as CASSPRQGYNEQFF. J is TRBJ2-1 and V is TRBV5-5; 8 bases align to TRBD1. V lost 4 bases and J lost 4; bases outside the gene matches: 4. CDR1 and CDR2 from the germline V gene are SGHKS and YYEKEE (reference sequence). The CDR3 sequence is 14 residues long.

This clonotype was counted between two and nine times. This sequence joins TRBV7-6 and TRBJ2-3; 8 bases map to TRBD2. The germline V gene encodes CDR1 SGHVS and CDR2 FNYEAQ. CDR3 length: 18 amino acids. Germline trimming cut 1 base from V and 1 base from J; bases unmatched to any gene: 10. In DNA form, the CDR3 reads TGTGCCAGCAGCTTAGATTACCTTAGCGGGATAGGCACAGATACGCAGTATTTT. Its translation: CASSLDYLSGIGTDTQYF.

This clonotype was counted many times. The V and J genes are TRBV7-9 and TRBJ1-6; TRBD1 matches at 9 bases. The CDR3 consists of 15 residues. The trim removed 5 bases at V and 9 bases at J, leaving 8 bases unmatched. Germline V CDR1 and CDR2: SEHNR, FQNEAQ (reference sequence). The CDR3 loop is CASSPSGQGLSPLHF. DNA for the CDR3: TGTGCCAGCAGCCCCTCGGGACAGGGTCTTTCACCCCTCCACTTT.

With respect to this clonotype: A much larger clone is a single base away; this may be a read error. The chain links TRBV27 to TRBJ2-2; 7 positions agree with TRBD1. Looked up from germline, CDR1 is MNHEY and CDR2 is SMNVEV (reference sequence). CDR3 length: 15 amino acids. The CDR3 protein is CDSSLGGVKTGELFF. In DNA, the CDR3 is TGTGACAGCAGTTTAGGGGGCGTCAAAACCGGGGAGCTGTTTTTT.

This clonotype was recorded many times. The chain uses TRBV5-1 and TRBJ2-7; the D gene could be TRBD1 or TRBD2 (5 bases each). CDR3 length: 15 amino acids. Between the trimmed V and J ends, which lost 1 base and 4 bases, there was a span of 15 bases. Looked up from germline, CDR1 is SGHRS and CDR2 is YFSETQ. Here the CDR3 reads CASSLMGVAEYEQYF. CDR3 DNA sequence: TGCGCCAGCAGCTTGATGGGGGTCGCTGAATACGAGCAGTACTTC.

This clonotype was counted many times. The gene calls are TRBV20-1 and TRBJ2-7, with TRBD1 matching 9 bases. The J segment lost 5 bases and the V segment lost 3 bases, leaving 8 bases of the junction unmatched. Germline CDR1 DFQATT, CDR2 SNEGSKA (reference sequence). The CDR3 runs 14 residues. The CDR3 coding sequence is TGCAGTGCTAGTGGGGACAGGGCTTCTGACGAGCAGTACTTC. It specifies CSASGDRASDEQYF.

V is TRBV6-5 and J is TRBJ2-2; D ambiguous. Per germline, CDR1 MNHEY and CDR2 SVGAGI. Trimming stripped 8 bases from V and 0 bases from J, with 16 bases between. The CDR3 consists of 16 residues. CDR3 sequence: CASPGRWNANTGELFF. Here the CDR3 DNA reads TGTGCCAGCCCTGGACGCTGGAACGCGAACACCGGGGAGCTGTTTTTT.

This clonotype was seen ten or more times. The chain combines TRBV12-3 or TRBV12-4 with TRBJ2-7; 7 bases line up with TRBD1. J lost 4 bases, V lost 1 base, and 4 bases had no gene match. This CDR3 spans 14 amino acids. The chain's CDR3 is CASSLGDSGYEQYF. CDR3 nucleotide sequence: TGTGCCAGCAGTTTAGGGGACAGTGGTTACGAGCAGTACTTC.

There are many counts of this clonotype. The CDR3, as DNA: TGCAGTGCTCCAAGGGAGGGTACTCTCACAGATACGCAGTATTTT. It yields the protein CSAPREGTLTDTQYF. V and J are TRBV20-1 and TRBJ2-3, with 7 bases aligning to TRBD2. CDR1 and CDR2 (germline): DFQATT, SNEGSKA (reference sequence). The CDR3 sequence is 15 residues long. V dropped 5 bases and J dropped 2; count of bases not matched to a gene: 10.

This clonotype appeared many times. The V call is TRBV20-1, the J call TRBJ1-4; possible D gene TRBD1, 5 bases. Germline V CDR1 and CDR2: DFQATT, SNEGSKA (reference sequence). V dropped 6 bases and J dropped 5 bases, with 10 bases sitting between them. This CDR3 contains 12 residues. The CDR3 DNA sequence: TGCAGTGCCAGTAGGGGCAATGAAAAACTGTTTTTT. It is translated as CSASRGNEKLFF.

This clonotype showed up many times. The chain carries TRBV29-1 and TRBJ2-5; D is unresolved. V gave up 4 bases and J gave up 2 bases, with 8 bases separating them. The CDR3 length is 12 residues. Germline CDR1 SQVTM, CDR2 ANQGSEA. CDR3: CSVVSDQETQYF. CDR3 DNA: TGCAGCGTTGTGTCAGATCAAGAGACCCAGTACTTC.

This clonotype was picked up many times. The rearrangement joins TRBV5-1 to TRBJ2-6, with TRBD1 as a possible D gene (5 bases). CDR1 SGHRS and CDR2 YFSETQ come from the germline V gene. CDR3 size: 15 residues. Trimming took off 1 base at V and 0 bases at J, with 5 bases between the two ends. The CDR3 region is CASSLTGSGANVLTF. For the CDR3, the DNA is TGCGCCAGCAGCTTGACAGGCTCTGGGGCCAACGTCCTGACTTTC.

V gene TRBV20-1 combines with J gene TRBJ2-2; the D call may be TRBD1 or TRBD2 (7 bases each). V lost 3 bases and J 6 bases, leaving 11 bases between the germline ends. In germline, CDR1 is DFQATT, CDR2 SNEGSKA (reference sequence). The CDR3 runs 13 residues. DNA for the CDR3: TGCAGTGCTAGTCAGGGGGGGTCCGGGGAGCTGTTTTTT. It yields the protein CSASQGGSGELFF.

This clonotype was counted at least ten times. This chain uses TRBV5-1 with TRBJ1-3; 7 nucleotides align to TRBD1. The V gene's germline CDR1 is SGHRS and CDR2 YFSETQ. This CDR3 comprises 14 residues. The V segment lost 0 bases and the J segment 4 bases; nucleotides outside the gene matches: 1. The CDR3 DNA is TGCGCCAGCAGCTTGGGGGACAGAGGAAACACCATATATTTT. This encodes CASSLGDRGNTIYF.

This clonotype was counted ten times or more. V usage is TRBV28 and J usage is TRBJ2-7; D may be TRBD1 or TRBD2 (5 bases each). The V gene lost 8 bases and the J gene lost 2 bases, with 7 bases spanning the gap. This CDR3 is built from 11 residues. CDR1 is MDHEN, CDR2 SYDVKM, per germline. The CDR3 loop reads CASEGPYEQYF. In nucleotides, the CDR3 is TGTGCCAGCGAGGGACCCTACGAGCAGTACTTC.

This clonotype came up many times. V usage is TRBV5-1 and J usage is TRBJ1-1; no firm D call. Germline CDR1 reads SGHRS; CDR2 reads YFSETQ. The CDR3 extends over 17 amino acids. Trimming shortened V by 0 bases and J by 0 bases, and 15 bases separated the two germline ends. In DNA, the CDR3 is TGCGCCAGCAGCTTGGGGGCTGGAGGAATCATGAACACTGAAGCTTTCTTT. It encodes CASSLGAGGIMNTEAFF.

A remark on this clonotype: This may arise from a read error, as a much more abundant clone is one base away. The chain combines TRBV20-1 with TRBJ2-2, with D perhaps assigned TRBD1 or TRBD2 (5 bases each). Germline values: CDR1 DFQATT, CDR2 SNEGSKA (reference sequence). The CDR3 totals 14 residues. The CDR3 DNA is TGCAGTGTTAGAGGGACCTTGAACACCGGGGAGCTGTTTTTT. Translated: CSVRGTLNTGELFF.

This clonotype was picked up many times. The rearrangement joins TRBV7-9 to TRBJ2-1; 13 bases match TRBD2. The CDR3 is made up of 16 amino acids. Germline CDR1 reads SEHNR; CDR2 reads FQNEAQ (reference sequence). V was pared by 6 bases and J by 6 bases, with 8 bases of the junction left unmatched. The CDR3: CASSTGLAGIINEQFF. The CDR3, as DNA: TGTGCCAGCAGTACGGGACTAGCGGGGATCATCAATGAGCAGTTCTTC. Full variable domain (remainder filled in from reference TRBV7-9 and TRBJ2-1): DTGVSQNPRHKITKRGQNVTFRCDPISEHNRLYWYRQTLGQGPEFLTYFQNEAQLEKSRLLSDRFSAERPKGSFSTLEIQRTEQGDSAMYLCASSTGLAGIINEQFFGPGTRLTVL.

This clonotype was observed at least ten times. The chain couples TRBV9 to TRBJ2-5; 9 bases agree with TRBD2. In germline, CDR1 is SGDLS, CDR2 YYNGEE. This CDR3 contains 17 residues. Germline trimming cut 0 bases from V and 7 bases from J; bases unmatched to any gene: 13. CDR3 nucleotides: TGTGCCAGCAGCGTAGGTGCTAGCGGGACCGGTCCCGGGACCCAGTACTTC. Translating gives CASSVGASGTGPGTQYF.

In this sample, this clonotype turned up many times. One junction end does not reproduce the germline sequence, and a read error may be involved. The chain links TRBV20-1 to TRBJ1-6; 10 nucleotides match TRBD1. From germline, CDR1 is DFQATT and CDR2 SNEGSKA (reference sequence). The CDR3 contains 14 residues. The CDR3 region has the DNA TGCAGTGCCGCCGGACAGGGGGAAAGTTCAACCCTCCACTTT. It codes for CSAAGQGESSTLHF.

Ten or more counts support this clonotype. The chain carries TRBV7-8 and TRBJ2-1, with D perhaps assigned TRBD1 or TRBD2 (5 bases each). V dropped 7 bases and J dropped 2 bases, with 15 bases sitting between them. This CDR3 has 15 residues. Germline V gene lookup returns CDR1 SGHVS and CDR2 FQNEAQ. The DNA for the CDR3 is TGTGCCAGCACACTTGGGACCGTAACCTACAATGAGCAGTTCTTC. Translating it yields CASTLGTVTYNEQFF.

The chain combines TRBV29-1 with TRBJ1-4; 9 bases fit TRBD1. Germline V gene lookup returns CDR1 SQVTM and CDR2 ANQGSEA. The length of the CDR3 is 16 residues. CDR3 residues: CRPYRGLSATNEKLFF. DNA for the CDR3: TGCAGGCCTTACAGGGGGCTTTCCGCAACTAATGAAAAACTGTTTTTT.

The V call is TRBV3-1, the J call TRBJ1-1, with no clear D. The germline V and J ends were trimmed by 1 base and 5 bases, with 8 bases remaining between them. Germline V gene data show CDR1 as LGHDT and CDR2 as YNNKEL (reference sequence). The CDR3 sequence is 13 residues long. As DNA, the CDR3 is TGTGCCAGCAGCCAAGGGCGGGAAACTGAAGCTTTCTTT. This gives the protein CASSQGRETEAFF. Variable domain in full (rest from reference TRBV3-1 and TRBJ1-1): DTAVSQTPKYLVTQMGNDKSIKCEQNLGHDTMYWYKQDSKKFLKIMFSYNNKELIINETVPNRFSPKSPDKAHLNLHINSLELGDSAVYFCASSQGRETEAFFGQGTRLTVV.